This T cell receptor (beta chain) comes out of a study of blood T cell repertoires in COVID-19. Per the germline V gene, CDR1 is SEHNR and CDR2 is FQNEAQ (reference sequence). CDR3 size: 13 residues. V dropped 0 bases and J dropped 1 base, with 3 bases sitting between them. Using immunoSEQ multiplex PCR, the repertoire was profiled, and TCRdb retains in-frame clones only, with some absent. The sample consists of roughly 130,000 clones, almost 85% of them appearing once. The V and J genes are TRBV7-9 and TRBJ1-1; D not certain. The source material was PBMCs or T cells enriched from blood (not recorded which). The clonotype comes from a man aged 40-55 years with acute COVID-19. CDR3 protein: CASSLAGNTEAFF. As DNA, the CDR3 is TGTGCCAGCAGCTTAGCCGGGAACACTGAAGCTTTCTTT.